This T cell receptor (beta chain) was sequenced for a study of blood T cell repertoires in COVID-19. Sequencing used immunoSEQ multiplex PCR; TCRdb keeps in-frame clones, though not all of them. The data show some 80,000 clones, 65% to 85% seen once. This CDR3 has 16 residues. Germline trimming cut 7 bases from V and 2 bases from J; bases unmatched to any gene: 8. Germline V gives CDR1 SEHNR, CDR2 FQNEAQ (reference sequence). This clone was recorded at least ten times. Material for sequencing was peripheral blood. The TCR comes from a man between 60 and 75 years old with active or convalescent COVID-19. The gene calls are TRBV7-9 and TRBJ2-5; 12 bases align to TRBD2. The CDR3 DNA follows: TGTGCCAGCACCATGACTAGCGGGGGATCTCAAGAGACCCAGTACTTC. Protein product: CASTMTSGGSQETQYF.